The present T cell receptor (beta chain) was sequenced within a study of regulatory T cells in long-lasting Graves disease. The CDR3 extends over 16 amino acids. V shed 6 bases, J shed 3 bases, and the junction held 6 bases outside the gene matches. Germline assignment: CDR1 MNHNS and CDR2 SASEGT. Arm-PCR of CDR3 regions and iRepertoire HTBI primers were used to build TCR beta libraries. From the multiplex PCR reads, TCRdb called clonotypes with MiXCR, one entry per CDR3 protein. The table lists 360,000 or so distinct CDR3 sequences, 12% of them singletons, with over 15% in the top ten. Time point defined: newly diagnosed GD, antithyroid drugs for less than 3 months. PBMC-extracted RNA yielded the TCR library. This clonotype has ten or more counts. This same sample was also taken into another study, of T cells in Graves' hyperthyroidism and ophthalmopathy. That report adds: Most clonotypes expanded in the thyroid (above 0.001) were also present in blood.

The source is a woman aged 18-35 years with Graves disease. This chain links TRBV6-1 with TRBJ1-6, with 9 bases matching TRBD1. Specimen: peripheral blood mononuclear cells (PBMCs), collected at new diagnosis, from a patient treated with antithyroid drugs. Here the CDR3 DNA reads TGTGCCAGCAGCGGACAGGGGATCGGCTATAATTCACCCCTCCACTTT. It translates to CASSGQGIGYNSPLHF.